A selection of T cell receptor beta chains follows, all from one sample in a study of long-term antiretroviral therapy in people with HIV. Method: immunoSEQ multiplex PCR; TCRdb's copy keeps in-frame clones and lacks some. The data hold about 19,000 clones, with roughly 79% observed a single time. Specimen: unsorted PBMCs, collected 2.2 years after starting antiretroviral therapy. All receptors come from a man in his fifties with HIV. CDR3s include the opening cysteine and the closing phenylalanine or tryptophan. The order of the fields is V gene, D gene, clone size, J gene, CDR3 DNA, CDR3 protein. A D gene is named only where the DNA matches it firmly. Size values are once, few and many counts, or a class for expanded clones, and some rows have none.

TRBV7-9,TRBD1,few,TRBJ1-2,TGTGCCAGCAGCTCCTCCGGGACAGGATACTATGGCTACACCTTC,CASSSSGTGYYGYTF
TRBV6-5,NA,medium-sized,TRBJ1-2,TGTGCCAGCAGTTGGAGGGGGGCTAACTATGGCTACACCTTC,CASSWRGANYGYTF
TRBV7-8,TRBD1,few,TRBJ2-7,TGTGCCAGCAGCTTAGCGGGGACAGGGAGCGGGGATGAGTACTTC,CASSLAGTGSGDEYF
TRBV6-5,NA,once,TRBJ1-5,TGTGCCAGTCGACAGGACGGCAATCAGCCCCAGCATTTT,CASRQDGNQPQHF
TRBV9,TRBD1,NA,TRBJ1-2,TGTGCCAGCAGCCCTCAAATCGACAGGGATTTGAAAGGCTACACCTTC,CASSPQIDRDLKGYTF
TRBV7-2,TRBD1,NA,TRBJ2-3,TGTGCCAGCAGCTTACTGGGGACAGAAAAGTATTTT,CASSLLGTEKYF
TRBV5-1,TRBD2,NA,TRBJ2-5,TGCGCCAGCAGCCTAGCGGGGAACCAAGAGACCCAGTACTTC,CASSLAGNQETQYF
TRBV28,NA,NA,TRBJ1-1,TGTGCCAGCAGTTTATATTTGCGGGGAATTAACACTGAAGCTTTCTTT,CASSLYLRGINTEAFF
TRBV28,NA,NA,TRBJ1-5,TGTGCCAGCAGTCCTCCGGGACAAGGCAATCAGCCCCAGCATTTT,CASSPPGQGNQPQHF
TRBV10-3,TRBD2,NA,TRBJ2-3,TGTGCCATCAGGCCAAGGGGAGCGGGGACAGATACGCAGTATTTT,CAIRPRGAGTDTQYF
TRBV5-6,NA,NA,TRBJ1-5,TGTGCCAGCAGCCAACAGATGAATCAGCCCCAGCATTTT,CASSQQMNQPQHF
TRBV7-2,TRBD2,NA,TRBJ2-1,TGTGCCAGCAGCTTACAAGCGGGGGGGTCGCTGGAGCAGTTCTTC,CASSLQAGGSLEQFF
TRBV11-2,TRBD2,NA,TRBJ2-1,TGTGCCAGCAGCCGAATATTAGCGGGAGGGATTGATGAGCAGTTCTTC,CASSRILAGGIDEQFF
TRBV9,TRBD1,NA,TRBJ2-3,TGTGCCAGCAGCGTAGGGGGGACAGCGACCCATACGCAGTATTTT,CASSVGGTATHTQYF
TRBV6-5,NA,NA,TRBJ1-2,TGTGCCAGCAGCGAGAGGGGTTTTGACTATGGCTACACCTTC,CASSERGFDYGYTF
TRBV19,NA,NA,TRBJ1-3,TGTGCCAGTCGCCGGAACTCACTCTCTGGAAACACCATATATTTT,CASRRNSLSGNTIYF
TRBV28,NA,NA,TRBJ2-2,TGTGCCAGCAGCCGAGCAGGGTCTCGAACCGGGGAGCTGTTTTTT,CASSRAGSRTGELFF
TRBV18,NA,NA,TRBJ2-3,TGTGCCAGCACGAGGAGGGCAGGGAGCACAGATACGCAGTATTTT,CASTRRAGSTDTQYF
TRBV27,NA,NA,TRBJ1-2,TGTGCCAGCAGTTCCTCTCTTCGGGGGGGCGAGGGCTACACCTTC,CASSSSLRGGEGYTF
TRBV18,NA,few,TRBJ2-7,TGTGCCAGCTCACCCATGGAGGGTGGCAACGAGCAGTACTTC,CASSPMEGGNEQYF
TRBV5-1,NA,NA,TRBJ1-1,TGCGCCAGCAGCGGGTACAGGAACACTGAAGCTTTCTTT,CASSGYRNTEAFF
TRBV18,NA,NA,TRBJ1-6,TGTGCCAGCTCACTACGACAGCATGATTCACCCCTCCACTTT,CASSLRQHDSPLHF
TRBV29-1,NA,NA,TRBJ1-1,TGCAGCGTTGTGAGAGGGAATATGAACACTGAAGCTTTCTTT,CSVVRGNMNTEAFF
TRBV5-6,NA,NA,TRBJ1-4,TGTGCCAGCAGCGTAAGTCCGGGACCTTCGAATGAAAAACTGTTTTTT,CASSVSPGPSNEKLFF
TRBV28,NA,NA,TRBJ2-7,TGTGCCAGCAGAGCAAATTTGAGGGGTGAGCAGTACTTC,CASRANLRGEQYF
TRBV9,NA,NA,TRBJ2-6,TGTGCCAGCAGCCCTCAGACTGGGGCCAACGTCCTGACTTTC,CASSPQTGANVLTF
TRBV13,TRBD1,NA,TRBJ1-6,TGTGCCAGCAGCTTAGGCCCCCCGACAGGGTATAATTCACCCCTCCACTTT,CASSLGPPTGYNSPLHF
TRBV4-3,TRBD1,NA,TRBJ1-2,TGCGCCAGCAGCCAAGACGCAGGGGGCTACTATGGCTACACCTTC,CASSQDAGGYYGYTF
TRBV29-1,TRBD1,NA,TRBJ1-2,TGCAGCGTACAACAGGGGAGCTATGGCTACACCTTC,CSVQQGSYGYTF
TRBV9,TRBD1,NA,TRBJ2-3,TGTGCCAGCAGCTCTAGGACAGGGGGCTGGGATACGCAGTATTTT,CASSSRTGGWDTQYF
TRBV7-9,NA,NA,TRBJ1-2,TGTGCCAGCAGTATCGAAGGGAGAGGGAGCGGCTACACCTTC,CASSIEGRGSGYTF
TRBV5-6,NA,NA,TRBJ1-4,TGTGCCAGCAGCTTGTGGGCCGGAGAAAAACTGTTTTTT,CASSLWAGEKLFF
TRBV9,NA,NA,TRBJ2-2,TGTGCCAGCAGCGCTCCCCTGATGGGGGAGCTGTTTTTT,CASSAPLMGELFF
TRBV5-1,NA,NA,TRBJ2-3,TGCGCCAGCAGCTCGTGGGGGCAGGGCACAGATACGCAGTATTTT,CASSSWGQGTDTQYF
TRBV5-1,NA,NA,TRBJ2-2,TGCGCCAGCAGCTTGGCAGGTCAGGGGAACACCGGGGAGCTGTTTTTT,CASSLAGQGNTGELFF
TRBV6-1,NA,few,TRBJ1-5,TGTGCCAGCAGTAGACCCGGGCAGGGGCAGCCCCAGCATTTT,CASSRPGQGQPQHF
TRBV6-5,NA,NA,TRBJ2-7,TGTGCCAGCAGTTACTGGACAAATAGGGGCGAGCAGTACTTC,CASSYWTNRGEQYF
TRBV7-9,NA,NA,TRBJ2-2,TGTGCCAGCAGCGCGGTGCAATTCAGCACCGGGGAGCTGTTTTTT,CASSAVQFSTGELFF
TRBV11-2,TRBD2,few,TRBJ2-7,TGTGCCAGCAGCTTAGTCCTGACTAGCGGGAGAAATCACGAGCAGTACTTC,CASSLVLTSGRNHEQYF
TRBV7-8,NA,NA,TRBJ2-7,TGTGCCAGCAGCTGGTCCTACGAGCAGTACTTC,CASSWSYEQYF
TRBV28,NA,NA,TRBJ1-5,TGTGCCAGCACCCTACCAGGGAAAGTTCAGCCCCAGCATTTT,CASTLPGKVQPQHF
TRBV7-6,TRBD2,NA,TRBJ2-5,TGTGCCAGCAGCTTTAAGGGAGGGCATCGAGAGACCCAGTACTTC,CASSFKGGHRETQYF
TRBV4-3,TRBD2,NA,TRBJ2-3,TGCGCCAGCAGCCAAGGAGTCAAGCGGGGGGACCCTTCTACGCAGTATTTT,CASSQGVKRGDPSTQYF
TRBV7-9,TRBD2,NA,TRBJ2-7,TGTGCCAGCAGCCCCCCCCCGGGACTAGCGGTAAATTCCTACGAGCAGTACTTC,CASSPPPGLAVNSYEQYF
TRBV27,NA,NA,TRBJ2-7,TGTGCCAGCAGTTGGTCCGGTTCCTACGAGCAGTACTTC,CASSWSGSYEQYF
TRBV18,TRBD2,NA,TRBJ2-3,TGTGCCAGCTCATTTACCGGTCCGGGGGGGCCGGATACGCAGTATTTT,CASSFTGPGGPDTQYF
TRBV30,TRBD1,few,TRBJ1-5,TGTGCCTGGAGTCGCCGGGTGTCGCAGGGGGGCAATCAGCCCCAGCATTTT,CAWSRRVSQGGNQPQHF
TRBV5-1,NA,NA,TRBJ2-1,TGCGCCAGCAGCTTGGAGGCAACCAGCGAGCAGTTCTTC,CASSLEATSEQFF
TRBV18,NA,NA,TRBJ1-1,TGTGCCAGCTCACCGTCGTGGGGTAACACTGAAGCTTTCTTT,CASSPSWGNTEAFF
TRBV28,TRBD1,NA,TRBJ1-1,TGTGCCAGCAGTTTATCGGACAGGGGCAGCACTGAAGCTTTCTTT,CASSLSDRGSTEAFF
TRBV9,TRBD1,NA,TRBJ1-2,TGTGCCAGCAGCGTATCTAGACAGGGTAGCTATGGCTACACCTTC,CASSVSRQGSYGYTF
TRBV6-1,NA,few,TRBJ1-2,TGTGCCAGCAGTTTACAGGTTCTCTATGGCTACACCTTC,CASSLQVLYGYTF
TRBV4-1,NA,NA,TRBJ2-7,TGCGCCAGCAGCCAAGGAAGGGAGCAGTACTTC,CASSQGREQYF
TRBV9,NA,NA,TRBJ2-2,TGTGCCAGCAGCGCAAATACCGGGGAGCTGTTTTTT,CASSANTGELFF